Listed below are T cell receptor beta chains from one sample, sequenced in a study of blood T cell repertoires in COVID-19. Only in-frame clones appear in the TCRdb table, and some are missing; sequencing was by immunoSEQ multiplex PCR. The sample gives roughly 250,000 clones, about four fifths of which show up once; approximately 9.6% is in the top ten. The source material was peripheral blood. The receptor set was obtained from a woman of 80 years or more with acute or convalescent COVID-19. Each CDR3 is given with its conserved first and last residue. A D gene is named only where the DNA matches it firmly. Expanded clones get a size class; other rows say once, few or many, or leave the size out.

j_gene,abundance,d_gene,v_gene,CDR3nt,CDR3aa
TRBJ2-1,-,TRBD1,TRBV2,TGTGCCACCCACCGGGACAGGTCCTACAATGAGCAGTTCTTC,CATHRDRSYNEQFF
TRBJ2-7,-,-,TRBV18,TGTGCCAGCTCACCTTGGGCGAGCTCCTACGAGCAGTACTTC,CASSPWASSYEQYF
TRBJ2-7,-,-,TRBV7-9,TGTGCCAGCAGCAACAGGGACCCTCCCTACGAGCAGTACTTC,CASSNRDPPYEQYF
TRBJ1-2,-,-,TRBV29-1,TGCAGCGTTTTACAGAACTATGGCTACACCTTC,CSVLQNYGYTF
TRBJ2-1,-,-,TRBV19,TGTGCCAGTAGTATGCAGCGGGTTCTCAACTACAATGAGCAGTTCTTC,CASSMQRVLNYNEQFF
TRBJ2-1,-,TRBD1,TRBV7-9,TGTGCCAGCAGCTTAAGGGGACAGGGTGTAGGTAATGAGCAGTTCTTC,CASSLRGQGVGNEQFF
TRBJ1-6,-,-,TRBV28,TGTGCCAGCATTCGTGACAGGACAGCCTATAATTCACCCCTCCACTTT,CASIRDRTAYNSPLHF
TRBJ1-2,-,-,TRBV28,TGTGCCAGCAGTCCCACAGCTAACTATGGCTACACCTTC,CASSPTANYGYTF
TRBJ1-2,-,-,TRBV30,TGTGCCTGGAGCAGGTTGGACAGACGCTCGGCTGGCTACACCTTC,CAWSRLDRRSAGYTF
TRBJ1-4,-,TRBD1,TRBV28,TGTGCCAGCAGCCGCCTTGACAGGGCAGGAGAAAAACTGTTTTTT,CASSRLDRAGEKLFF
TRBJ2-1,-,TRBD2,TRBV4-1,TGCGCCAGCAGCCATGGGGGGGGTGAGCAGTTCTTC,CASSHGGGEQFF
TRBJ2-2,few,-,TRBV24-1,TGTGCCACCGGGGGGGGCTCCCTGGCGACCGGGGAGCTGTTTTTT,CATGGGSLATGELFF
TRBJ1-6,few,-,TRBV19,TGTGCCAGTAGTATCGCCCTGCGACAGGCCATTGGGTCTGGGTCACCCCTCCACTTT,CASSIALRQAIGSGSPLHF
TRBJ2-5,-,TRBD2,TRBV10-3,TGTGCCGCGTCTAGCGGGGGGGCTACTGAGACCCAGTACTTC,CAASSGGATETQYF
TRBJ1-1,-,-,TRBV7-8,TGTGCCAGCAGCTTAGTAACTTGGGCAGCCACTAACACTGAAGCTTTCTTT,CASSLVTWAATNTEAFF
TRBJ1-4,-,TRBD1,TRBV18,TGTGCCAGCTCACCGAGAACAGGGGCTAATGAAAAACTGTTTTTT,CASSPRTGANEKLFF
TRBJ1-5,once,-,TRBV6-1,TGTGCCAGCAGTGAAGCGCAGGGCGAATTCTTT,CASSEAQGEFF
TRBJ2-3,-,TRBD2,TRBV19,TGTGCCAGTAGTACCCGACTAGCGGGGGGTCGGGAGTATTTT,CASSTRLAGGREYF
TRBJ1-4,-,TRBD1,TRBV2,TGTGCCAGCAGTACTTATACGACAGGGAAGAGGGAAAAACTGTTTTTT,CASSTYTTGKREKLFF
TRBJ2-1,once,-,TRBV7-7,TGTGCTAGCAGCCCGGGCGGGCAGAAGATCTCCTACAATGAGCAGTTCTTC,CASSPGGQKISYNEQFF
TRBJ1-2,-,TRBD1,TRBV19,TGTGCCAGTAGCTACAGGGGGCTCGGCTACACCTTC,CASSYRGLGYTF
TRBJ2-2,-,-,TRBV7-6,TGTGCCAGCAGCTTATCGGGATGGGGCACCGGGGAGCTGTTTTTT,CASSLSGWGTGELFF
TRBJ1-6,few,TRBD1,TRBV7-9,TGTGCCAGCAGCTTGGGGGACAGGGAGGATTCACCCCTCCACTTT,CASSLGDREDSPLHF